A selection of T cell receptor beta chains follows, all from one sample in a study of T cell responses to AZD1222 COVID-19 vaccine. TCRdb keeps only in-frame clones here, not all; method: immunoSEQ multiplex PCR. The sample lists 150,000 to 200,000 clones, 94% seen once, with approximately 0.6% in the top ten. Sample: peripheral blood, taken on day 0 of AZD1222 vaccination. The receptors originated from an adult in good health. The CDR3 runs from the conserved cysteine through the conserved F or W. The order of the fields is D gene, CDR3 length, J gene, clone size, V gene, CDR3 protein, CDR3 DNA. D genes are given only for firm matches. For some rows the clone size is stated as once, few or many, or as a class when expanded; others skip it.

NA | 14 | TRBJ2-5 | NA | TRBV18 | CASSPPGQQETQYF | TGTGCCAGCTCACCACCCGGACAGCAAGAGACCCAGTACTTC
NA | 12 | TRBJ2-4 | NA | TRBV5-1 | CASSPTGDIQYF | TGCGCCAGCAGTCCGACTGGGGACATTCAGTACTTC
NA | 16 | TRBJ1-3 | NA | TRBV28 | CATEPGPFSSGNTIYF | TGTGCCACCGAACCGGGACCGTTCTCCTCTGGAAACACCATATATTTT
NA | 13 | TRBJ2-7 | few | TRBV5-1 | CASSLTANYEQYF | TGCGCCAGCAGCTTGACAGCAAACTACGAGCAGTACTTC
TRBD1 | 17 | TRBJ1-5 | NA | TRBV19 | CASVGQGLSVGNQPQHF | TGTGCCAGTGTGGGACAGGGTCTCAGTGTAGGCAATCAGCCCCAGCATTTT
NA | 16 | TRBJ2-3 | once | TRBV7-9 | CASSPTPGVSTDTQYF | TGTGCCAGCAGCCCCACTCCGGGAGTAAGCACAGATACGCAGTATTTT
TRBD1 | 23 | TRBJ2-7 | NA | TRBV6-2/TRBV6-3 | CASSLSDEPIRDRIPRGGYEQYF | TGTGCCAGCAGCCTGTCCGATGAGCCTATCCGGGACAGAATTCCCCGAGGGGGCTACGAGCAGTACTTC
TRBD1 | 16 | TRBJ1-1 | NA | TRBV7-8 | CASSLAAGQMNTEAFF | TGTGCCAGCAGCTTGGCGGCGGGACAGATGAACACTGAAGCTTTCTTT
NA | 14 | TRBJ1-2 | NA | TRBV19 | CASSVNRVGYGYTF | TGTGCCAGTAGTGTCAACAGGGTTGGCTATGGCTACACCTTC
NA | 16 | TRBJ1-1 | NA | TRBV18 | CASSRLDGGRNTEAFF | TGTGCCAGCTCACGCCTGGACGGGGGTAGGAACACTGAAGCTTTCTTT
NA | 18 | TRBJ1-4 | once | TRBV5-5 | CASSITRGAIPTNEKLFF | TGTGCCAGCAGCATTACCCGGGGGGCAATACCAACTAATGAAAAACTGTTTTTT
TRBD1 | 15 | TRBJ1-2 | NA | TRBV6-5 | CASSYMGQTNYGYTF | TGTGCCAGCAGTTACATGGGACAGACGAACTATGGCTACACCTTC
TRBD1 | 18 | TRBJ1-6 | NA | TRBV4-1 | CASSQGLSDRANNSPLHF | TGCGCCAGCAGCCAAGGACTTTCGGACAGGGCGAATAATTCACCCCTCCACTTT
NA | 14 | TRBJ1-1 | NA | TRBV19 | CASSDLGAYTEAFF | TGTGCCAGTAGTGACCTAGGGGCGTACACTGAAGCTTTCTTT